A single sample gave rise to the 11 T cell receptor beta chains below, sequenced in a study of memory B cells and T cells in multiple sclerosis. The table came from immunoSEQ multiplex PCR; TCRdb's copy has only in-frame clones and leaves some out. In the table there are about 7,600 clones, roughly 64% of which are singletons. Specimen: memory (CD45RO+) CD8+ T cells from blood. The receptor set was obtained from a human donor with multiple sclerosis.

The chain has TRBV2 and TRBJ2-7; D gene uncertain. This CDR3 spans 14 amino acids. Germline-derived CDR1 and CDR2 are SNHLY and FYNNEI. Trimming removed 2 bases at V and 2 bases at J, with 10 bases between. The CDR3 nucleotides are TGTGCCAGCAGTGAATTGGCCGCCACCTACGAGCAGTACTTC. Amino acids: CASSELAATYEQYF.

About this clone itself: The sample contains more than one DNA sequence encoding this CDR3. The CDR3 reads CASSGQDYGYTF. The DNA for the CDR3 is TGTGCCAGCAGTGGACAGGACTATGGCTACACCTTC. V usage is TRBV27 and J usage is TRBJ1-2, with 7 bases matching TRBD1. The CDR3 covers 12 residues. Germline CDR1 and CDR2: MNHEY and SMNVEV (reference sequence). With 5 bases clipped from V and 3 bases from J, the junction kept 0 bases outside the gene matches.

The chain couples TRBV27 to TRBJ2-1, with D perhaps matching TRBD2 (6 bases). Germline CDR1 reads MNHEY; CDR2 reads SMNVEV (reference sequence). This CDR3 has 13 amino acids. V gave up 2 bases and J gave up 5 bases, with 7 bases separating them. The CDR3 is CASSLTGDNEQFF. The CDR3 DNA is TGTGCCAGCAGTTTAACGGGGGACAATGAGCAGTTCTTC.

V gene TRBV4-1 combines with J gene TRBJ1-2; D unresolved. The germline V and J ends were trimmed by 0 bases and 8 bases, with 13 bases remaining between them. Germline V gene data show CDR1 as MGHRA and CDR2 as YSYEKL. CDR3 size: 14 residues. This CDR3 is CASSQDLGRSGYTF. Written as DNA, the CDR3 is TGCGCCAGCAGCCAAGATTTGGGGAGGAGCGGCTACACCTTC.

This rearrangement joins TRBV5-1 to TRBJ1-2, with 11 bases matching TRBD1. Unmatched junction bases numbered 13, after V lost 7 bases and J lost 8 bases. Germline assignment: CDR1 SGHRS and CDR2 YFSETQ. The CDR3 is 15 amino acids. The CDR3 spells CASLEPGQGVGGYTF. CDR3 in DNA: TGCGCCAGCCTCGAACCGGGACAGGGGGTAGGAGGCTACACCTTC.

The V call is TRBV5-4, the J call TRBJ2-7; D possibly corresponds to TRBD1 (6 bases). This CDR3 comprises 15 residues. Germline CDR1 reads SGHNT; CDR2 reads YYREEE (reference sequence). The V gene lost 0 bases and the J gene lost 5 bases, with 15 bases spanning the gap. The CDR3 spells CASSLAGDTLNEQYF. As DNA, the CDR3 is TGTGCCAGCAGCTTGGCTGGGGACACTCTAAACGAGCAGTACTTC.

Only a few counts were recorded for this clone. The CDR3 DNA reads TGTGCCTGGAGCCCAGGAACGGCCTACGAGCAGTACTTC. Protein sequence: CAWSPGTAYEQYF. The chain carries TRBV30 and TRBJ2-7; D is unresolved. The CDR3 has 13 residues. Germline V gene sequence: CDR1 GTSNPN, CDR2 SVGIG (reference sequence). V lost 3 bases and J 2 bases, leaving 11 bases between the germline ends.

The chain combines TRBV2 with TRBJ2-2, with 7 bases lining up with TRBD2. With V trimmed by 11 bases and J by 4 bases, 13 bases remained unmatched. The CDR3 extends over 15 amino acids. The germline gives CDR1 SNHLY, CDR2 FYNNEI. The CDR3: CAPVGGGMGTGELFF. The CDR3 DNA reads TGTGCCCCAGTGGGGGGGGGTATGGGCACCGGGGAGCTGTTTTTT.

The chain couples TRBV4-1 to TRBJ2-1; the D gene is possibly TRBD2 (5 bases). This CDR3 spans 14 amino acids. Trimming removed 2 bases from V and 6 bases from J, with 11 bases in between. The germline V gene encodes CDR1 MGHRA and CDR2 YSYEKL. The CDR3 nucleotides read TGCGCCAGCAGCCAACCGGAGGTGATCAATGAGCAGTTCTTC. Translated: CASSQPEVINEQFF.

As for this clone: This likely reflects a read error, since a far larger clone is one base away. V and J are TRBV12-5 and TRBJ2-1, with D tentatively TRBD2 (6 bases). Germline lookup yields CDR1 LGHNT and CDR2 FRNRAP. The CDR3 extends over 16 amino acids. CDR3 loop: CDSGPEGLATYNEQFF. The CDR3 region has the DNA TGTGATAGTGGCCCGGAGGGGCTAGCGACTTACAATGAGCAGTTCTTC.

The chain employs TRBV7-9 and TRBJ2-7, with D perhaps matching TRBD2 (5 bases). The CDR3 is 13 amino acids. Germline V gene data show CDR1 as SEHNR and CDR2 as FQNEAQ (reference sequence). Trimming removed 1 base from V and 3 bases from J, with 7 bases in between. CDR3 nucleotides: TGTGCCAGCAGCTTAGGTGAGGGCTACGAGCAGTACTTC. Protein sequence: CASSLGEGYEQYF.